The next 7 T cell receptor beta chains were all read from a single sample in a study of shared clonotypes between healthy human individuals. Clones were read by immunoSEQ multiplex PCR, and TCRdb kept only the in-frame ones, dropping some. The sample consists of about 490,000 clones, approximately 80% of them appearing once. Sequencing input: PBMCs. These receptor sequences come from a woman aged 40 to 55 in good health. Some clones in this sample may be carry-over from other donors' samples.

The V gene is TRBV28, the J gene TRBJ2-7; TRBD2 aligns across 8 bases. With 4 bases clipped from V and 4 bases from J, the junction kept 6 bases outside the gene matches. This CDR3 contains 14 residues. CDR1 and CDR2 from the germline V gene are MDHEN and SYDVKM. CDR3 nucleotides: TGTGCCAGCAGTTCGGGGGGGTCCCCTTACGAGCAGTACTTC. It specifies CASSSGGSPYEQYF.

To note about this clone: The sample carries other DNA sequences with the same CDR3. CDR3 residues: CASSLGTASYEQYF. Here the CDR3 DNA reads TGTGCCAGCAGCCTCGGGACAGCCTCCTACGAGCAGTACTTC. This chain uses TRBV5-5 with TRBJ2-7, with TRBD1 matching over 7 bases. The CDR3 covers 14 residues. The J segment lost 0 bases and the V segment lost 4 bases, leaving 4 bases of the junction unmatched. Per germline, CDR1 SGHKS and CDR2 YYEKEE (reference sequence).

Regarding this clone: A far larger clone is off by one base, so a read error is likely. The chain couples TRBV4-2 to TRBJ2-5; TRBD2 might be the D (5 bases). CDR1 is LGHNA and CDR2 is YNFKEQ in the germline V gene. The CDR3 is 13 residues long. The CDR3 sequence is CASSQAARETQHF. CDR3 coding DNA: TGTGCCAGCAGTCAAGCGGCAAGGGAGACCCAGCACTTC.

This CDR3 is CSVFNREIRETQYF. For the CDR3, the DNA is TGCAGCGTTTTCAACAGGGAAATTAGGGAGACCCAGTACTTC. This chain uses TRBV29-1 with TRBJ2-5; D might be TRBD1 (6 bases). Trimming left V 5 bases short and J 5 bases short, with 18 bases between. CDR3 length: 14 residues. Germline V lookup: CDR1 SQVTM, CDR2 ANQGSEA.

The CDR3 sequence is CASSDRGESNEKLFF. For the CDR3, the DNA is TGTGCCAGCAGCGACAGGGGCGAATCCAATGAAAAACTGTTTTTT. This chain joins TRBV25-1 and TRBJ1-4; 8 bases match TRBD1. The V and J ends lost 6 bases and 5 bases, in that order; junction bases with no gene match: 8. Per the germline V gene, CDR1 is MGHDK and CDR2 is SYGVNS. This CDR3 region has 15 residues.

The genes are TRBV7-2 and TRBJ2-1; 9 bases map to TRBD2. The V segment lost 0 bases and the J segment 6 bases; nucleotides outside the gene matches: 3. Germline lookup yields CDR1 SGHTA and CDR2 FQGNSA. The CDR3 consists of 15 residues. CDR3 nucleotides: TGTGCCAGCAGCTTAGCTAGCGGGAGAGGCAATGAGCAGTTCTTC. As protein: CASSLASGRGNEQFF.

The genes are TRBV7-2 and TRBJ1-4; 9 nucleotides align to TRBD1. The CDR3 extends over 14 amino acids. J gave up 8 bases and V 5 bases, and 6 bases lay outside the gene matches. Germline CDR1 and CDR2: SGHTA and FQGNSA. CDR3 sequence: CASSGNRGLEKLFF. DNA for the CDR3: TGTGCCAGCAGCGGCAACAGGGGGCTGGAAAAACTGTTTTTT.